The 22 T cell receptor beta chains below come from one sample, sequenced in a study of shared clonotypes between healthy human individuals. Sequencing used immunoSEQ multiplex PCR; TCRdb keeps in-frame clones, though not all of them. The sample consists of around 1.4 million clones, just under 99% of them appearing once. Sequenced sample: naive CD4+ T cells sorted from blood. Subset meaning: CD45RA+ positively selected. These receptors came from a man between 25 and 39 years old in good health.

The rearrangement links TRBV5-1 to TRBJ2-7, with TRBD2 as a possible D gene (6 bases). The CDR3 is 18 residues long. V was shortened by 3 bases and J by 3 bases, with 25 bases between the two germline ends. The germline V gene has CDR1 SGHRS and CDR2 YFSETQ. CDR3 sequence: CASSWAWEALNKYYEQYF. The CDR3 nucleotides read TGCGCCAGCAGCTGGGCATGGGAGGCGCTTAATAAATACTACGAGCAGTACTTC. The complete variable domain, with remaining parts taken from reference TRBV5-1 and TRBJ2-7, reads KAGVTQTPRYLIKTRGQQVTLSCSPISGHRSVSWYQQTPGQGLQFLFEYFSETQRNKGNFPGRFSGRQFSNSRSEMNVSTLELGDSALYLCASSWAWEALNKYYEQYFGPGTRLTVT.

J is TRBJ2-7 and V is TRBV27; 8 bases map to TRBD1. The CDR3 has 16 residues. J gave up 4 bases and V 7 bases, and 15 bases lay outside the gene matches. Germline V gives CDR1 MNHEY, CDR2 SMNVEV (reference sequence). CDR3 DNA sequence: TGTGCCAGCAAGCTCGGGACAGGAGCTAAGGGGTACGAGCAGTACTTC. It yields the protein CASKLGTGAKGYEQYF.

The chain couples TRBV4-3 to TRBJ2-2, with unresolved D. CDR3 length: 15 amino acids. The germline V and J ends were trimmed by 4 bases and 6 bases, with 15 bases remaining between them. The germline CDR1 and CDR2 sequences are LGHNA and YSLEER. CDR3 loop: CASSPREVGAGELFF. CDR3 nucleotides: TGCGCCAGCAGCCCCCGCGAAGTCGGCGCCGGGGAGCTGTTTTTT.

This chain joins TRBV7-2 and TRBJ2-1; D remains unclear. This CDR3 contains 13 residues. V was cut by 0 bases and J by 3 bases, with 3 bases left in between. The germline CDR1 and CDR2 sequences are SGHTA and FQGNSA. This chain's CDR3 is CASSLANYNEQFF. The CDR3 DNA reads TGTGCCAGCAGCTTAGCGAACTACAATGAGCAGTTCTTC. Together with reference TRBV7-2 and TRBJ2-1, the CDR3 gives the full variable domain: GAGVSQSPSNKVTEKGKDVELRCDPISGHTALYWYRQSLGQGLEFLIYFQGNSAPDKSGLPSDRFSAERTGGSVSTLTIQRTQQEDSAVYLCASSLANYNEQFFGPGTRLTVL.

The rearrangement uses TRBV14 and TRBJ2-7; TRBD1 might be the D (6 bases). This CDR3 region has 15 residues. Trimming pared 2 bases from V and 1 base from J, leaving 12 bases between. Germline V gives CDR1 SGHDN, CDR2 FVKESK. Here the CDR3 DNA reads TGTGCCAGCAGCCAAAGAACGACAGGTTCCTACGAGCAGTACTTC. It codes for CASSQRTTGSYEQYF.

The chain employs TRBV4-2 and TRBJ2-3, with 7 bases that match TRBD2. V lost 0 bases and J lost 6; bases outside the gene matches: 9. Per germline, CDR1 LGHNA and CDR2 YNFKEQ. This CDR3 has 16 amino acids. The CDR3 DNA follows: TGTGCCAGCAGCCAAGAGGTCGCGGGAGCATCTGATACGCAGTATTTT. Residues: CASSQEVAGASDTQYF.

The chain uses TRBV28 and TRBJ2-5; TRBD2 agrees at 7 bases. Germline loops: CDR1 MDHEN, CDR2 SYDVKM. V was clipped by 1 base and J by 4 bases; unmatched bases: 9. CDR3 length: 16 amino acids. The CDR3 loop reads CASSLFSASGTETQYF. DNA for the CDR3: TGTGCCAGCAGTTTATTTTCGGCTAGCGGTACAGAGACCCAGTACTTC.

V usage is TRBV11-2 and J usage is TRBJ2-5; 8 bases map to TRBD2. The V and J ends lost 4 bases and 0 bases, in that order; junction bases with no gene match: 10. CDR1 and CDR2 from the germline V gene are SGHAT and FQNNGV. This CDR3 has 17 residues. DNA of the CDR3: TGTGCCAGCAGCTGGGGGTTTAAGCGGGAGTACCAAGAGACCCAGTACTTC. It is translated as CASSWGFKREYQETQYF.

The rearrangement uses TRBV30 and TRBJ2-5; D ambiguous. The CDR3 runs to 15 residues. Germline CDR1 and CDR2: GTSNPN and SVGIG (reference sequence). The V end lost 1 base, the J end lost 2 bases, and 14 bases lay between the germline ends. The DNA of the CDR3 is TGTGCCTGGAGTGAAGGAGCATCCCGTCAAGAGACCCAGTACTTC. Residues: CAWSEGASRQETQYF.

This clone was seen just once. The chain has TRBV13 and TRBJ2-1; TRBD2 matches 10 bases. The CDR3 sequence is 16 residues long. Trimming took 5 bases from V and 10 from J; bases not matched to a gene: 14. The germline V gene encodes CDR1 PRHDT and CDR2 FYEKMQ (reference sequence). This CDR3 is CASSPMASGRVKEQFF. DNA for the CDR3: TGTGCCAGCAGCCCCATGGCTAGCGGGAGAGTGAAAGAGCAGTTCTTC.

This clone came up a few times. The CDR3 reads CASSWKETQYF. For the CDR3, the DNA is TGTGCCAGCAGCTGGAAGGAGACCCAGTACTTC. This chain joins TRBV7-9 and TRBJ2-5; the D is unclear. This CDR3 is built from 11 residues. CDR1 is SEHNR and CDR2 is FQNEAQ in the germline V gene (reference sequence). The ends were cut back, 4 bases at V and 5 bases at J, with 5 bases in the middle.

This chain links TRBV23-1 with TRBJ2-5; D gene unclear. TRBV23-1 is flagged as an ORF with uncertain function. This CDR3 comprises 15 residues. Trimming removed 0 bases from V and 5 bases from J, with 13 bases in between. The CDR3 spells CASSQSIIPQETQYF. In DNA, the CDR3 is TGCGCCAGCAGTCAATCGATTATTCCTCAGGAGACCCAGTACTTC.

As regards this clone: The identical CDR3 is also encoded by other nucleotide sequences in the sample. The rearrangement joins TRBV18 to TRBJ2-3; 9 bases are a match to TRBD2. CDR1 KGHSH and CDR2 LQKENI come from the germline V gene. The CDR3 has 15 residues. Losses at the gene ends were 3 bases for V and 0 bases for J; bases not matched to a gene: 1. CDR3 DNA sequence: TGTGCCAGCTCACCCCTAGCGGGGAGCACAGATACGCAGTATTTT. Encoded protein: CASSPLAGSTDTQYF.

The chain uses TRBV30 and TRBJ2-2, with D possibly matching TRBD2 (6 bases). Germline CDR1 reads GTSNPN; CDR2 reads SVGIG (reference sequence). The CDR3 loop spans 14 amino acids. V was clipped by 1 base and J by 4 bases, with 10 bases between them. CDR3 DNA: TGTGCCTGGAGTGCCCTAGCGATCACCGGGGAGCTGTTTTTT. It codes for CAWSALAITGELFF.

The table lists this clone with a count of one. The chain is built from TRBV28 and TRBJ2-7; D possibly matches TRBD1 or TRBD2 (5 bases each). Germline V gives CDR1 MDHEN, CDR2 SYDVKM. V dropped 7 bases and J dropped 1 base, with 14 bases sitting between them. The CDR3 is made up of 14 amino acids. The CDR3 DNA follows: TGTGCCAGCACGCGTGGGGACGAATCCTACGAGCAGTACTTC. It is translated as CASTRGDESYEQYF.

This sequence joins TRBV6-1 and TRBJ2-7; no clear D. The CDR3 totals 11 residues. The germline gives CDR1 MNHNS, CDR2 SASEGT. Between the trimmed V and J ends, which lost 9 bases and 2 bases, there was a span of 8 bases. The CDR3 nucleotides read TGTGCCAGTGACACCACCTACGAGCAGTACTTC. The encoded protein is CASDTTYEQYF.

CDR3 in DNA: TGTGCCAGCAGGGTGGGTTACGAGCAGTACTTC. Amino acid sequence: CASRVGYEQYF. This sequence joins TRBV28 and TRBJ2-7; D not resolved. Trimming stripped 6 bases from V and 4 bases from J, with 7 bases between. CDR3 length: 11 residues. Germline V gene data show CDR1 as MDHEN and CDR2 as SYDVKM. Using reference TRBV28 and TRBJ2-7 for the parts outside the CDR3, the full variable domain is DVKVTQSSRYLVKRTGEKVFLECVQDMDHENMFWYRQDPGLGLRLIYFSYDVKMKEKGDIPEGYSVSREKKERFSLILESASTNQTSMYLCASRVGYEQYFGPGTRLTVT.

This chain links TRBV7-2 with TRBJ2-7, with D possibly matching TRBD1 (6 bases). This CDR3 region has 14 residues. The V and J ends lost 5 bases and 8 bases respectively, with 19 bases between them. Germline CDR1 SGHTA, CDR2 FQGNSA. For the CDR3, the DNA is TGTGCCAGCAGCCGGGACAACCCTACGAATCAGCAGTACTTC. It translates to CASSRDNPTNQQYF.

The V gene is TRBV4-1, the J gene TRBJ2-3; 7 bases map to TRBD1. Germline V gene lookup returns CDR1 MGHRA and CDR2 YSYEKL. The CDR3 consists of 17 residues. V shed 2 bases, J shed 8 bases, and the junction held 16 bases outside the gene matches. The CDR3 here is CASSQPLGAGGSSTQYF. The CDR3 coding sequence is TGCGCCAGCAGCCAACCCCTCGGGGCAGGGGGTTCGTCTACGCAGTATTTT.

The chain employs TRBV4-3 and TRBJ2-7; either TRBD1 or TRBD2 may fit D (5 bases each). Germline assignment: CDR1 LGHNA and CDR2 YSLEER. This CDR3 comprises 17 residues. The germline V and J ends were trimmed by 0 bases and 2 bases, with 17 bases remaining between them. The CDR3, as DNA: TGCGCCAGCAGCCAAGATTCAGGCAGGGAGCCTCCCTACGAGCAGTACTTC. Its translation is CASSQDSGREPPYEQYF.

The chain employs TRBV5-4 and TRBJ1-2; possible D gene TRBD1, 5 bases. CDR1 SGHNT and CDR2 YYREEE come from the germline V gene (reference sequence). Trimming cost V 5 bases and J 4 bases, with 12 bases left between them. This CDR3 is 13 amino acids long. CDR3 sequence (DNA): TGTGCCAGCAGTCCGGGGGATTTCTATGGCTACACCTTC. Its protein is CASSPGDFYGYTF.

A single count supports this clone. This chain connects TRBV15 to TRBJ2-5; no firm D call. Trimming stripped 6 bases from V and 4 bases from J, with 15 bases between. Looked up from germline, CDR1 is LNHNV and CDR2 is YYDKDF (reference sequence). This CDR3 has 14 amino acids. The CDR3 DNA reads TGTGCCACCAGGGCAGCCTATCGAGGAGAGACCCAGTACTTC. Translated, it gives CATRAAYRGETQYF. Variable domain in full (rest from reference TRBV15 and TRBJ2-5): DAMVIQNPRYQVTQFGKPVTLSCSQTLNHNVMYWYQQKSSQAPKLLFHYYDKDFNNEADTPDNFQSRRPNTSFCFLDIRSPGLGDTAMYLCATRAAYRGETQYFGPGTRLLVL.